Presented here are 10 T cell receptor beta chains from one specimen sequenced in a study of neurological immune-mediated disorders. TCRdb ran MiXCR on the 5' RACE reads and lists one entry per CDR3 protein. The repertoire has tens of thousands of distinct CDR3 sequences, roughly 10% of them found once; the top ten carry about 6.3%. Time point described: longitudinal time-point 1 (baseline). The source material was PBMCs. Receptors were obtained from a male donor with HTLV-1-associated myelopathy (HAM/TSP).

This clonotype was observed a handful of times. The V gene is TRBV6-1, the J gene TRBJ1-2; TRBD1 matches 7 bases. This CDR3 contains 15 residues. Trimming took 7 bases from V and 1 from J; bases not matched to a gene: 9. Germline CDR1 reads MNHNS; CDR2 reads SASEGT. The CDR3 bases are TGTGCCAGCATCGCCGGGACAGCAAATAACTATGGCTACACCTTC. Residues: CASIAGTANNYGYTF.

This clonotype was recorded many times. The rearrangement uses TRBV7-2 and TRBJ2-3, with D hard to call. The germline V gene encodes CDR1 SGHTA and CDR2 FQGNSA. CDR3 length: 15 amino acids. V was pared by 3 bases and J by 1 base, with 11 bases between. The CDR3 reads CASSFRTGGTDTQYF. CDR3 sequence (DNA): TGTGCCAGCAGCTTTCGAACCGGAGGCACAGATACGCAGTATTTT.

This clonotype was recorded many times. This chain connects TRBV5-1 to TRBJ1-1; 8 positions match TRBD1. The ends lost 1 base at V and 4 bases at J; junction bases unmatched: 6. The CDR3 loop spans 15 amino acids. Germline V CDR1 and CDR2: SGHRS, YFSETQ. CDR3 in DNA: TGCGCCAGCAGCTTGTCAGCAGGGGGCCGCACTGAAGCTTTCTTT. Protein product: CASSLSAGGRTEAFF.

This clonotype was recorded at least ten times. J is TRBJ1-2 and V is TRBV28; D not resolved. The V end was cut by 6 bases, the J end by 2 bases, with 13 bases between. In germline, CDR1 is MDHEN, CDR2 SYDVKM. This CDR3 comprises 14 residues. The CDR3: CASRPGPLNYGYTF. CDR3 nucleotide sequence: TGTGCCAGCAGACCAGGACCCTTAAACTATGGCTACACCTTC.

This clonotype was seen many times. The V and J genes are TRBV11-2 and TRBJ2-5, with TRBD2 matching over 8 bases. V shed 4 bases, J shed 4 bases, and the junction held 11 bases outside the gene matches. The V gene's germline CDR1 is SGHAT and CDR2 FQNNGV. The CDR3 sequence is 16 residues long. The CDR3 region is CASSYGGGRPGETQYF. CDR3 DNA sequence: TGTGCCAGCAGCTACGGGGGGGGCCGCCCGGGAGAGACCCAGTACTTC.

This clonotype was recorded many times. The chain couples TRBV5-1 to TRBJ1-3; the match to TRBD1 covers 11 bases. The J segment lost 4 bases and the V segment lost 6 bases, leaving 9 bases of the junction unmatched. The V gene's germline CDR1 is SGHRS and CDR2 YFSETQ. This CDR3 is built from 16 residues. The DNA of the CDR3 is TGCGCCAGCAAAGGTCCCGGACAGGGGGCCGGAAACACCATATATTTT. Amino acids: CASKGPGQGAGNTIYF. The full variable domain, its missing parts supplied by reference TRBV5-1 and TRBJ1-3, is KAGVTQTPRYLIKTRGQQVTLSCSPISGHRSVSWYQQTPGQGLQFLFEYFSETQRNKGNFPGRFSGRQFSNSRSEMNVSTLELGDSALYLCASKGPGQGAGNTIYFGEGSWLTVV.

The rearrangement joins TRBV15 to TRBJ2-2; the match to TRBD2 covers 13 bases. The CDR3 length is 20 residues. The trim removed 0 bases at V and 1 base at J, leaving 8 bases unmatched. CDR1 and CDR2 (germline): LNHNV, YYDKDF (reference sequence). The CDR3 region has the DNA TGTGCCACCAGCAGAGATCCGGGACTAGCGGGGTCCCTGAACACCGGGGAGCTGTTTTTT. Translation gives CATSRDPGLAGSLNTGELFF.

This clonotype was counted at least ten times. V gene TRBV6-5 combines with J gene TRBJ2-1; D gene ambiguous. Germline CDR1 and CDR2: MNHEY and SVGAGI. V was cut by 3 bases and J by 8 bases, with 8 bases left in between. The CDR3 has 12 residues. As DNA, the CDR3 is TGTGCCAGCAGTTATAGGGTGGATGAGCAGTTCTTC. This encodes CASSYRVDEQFF.

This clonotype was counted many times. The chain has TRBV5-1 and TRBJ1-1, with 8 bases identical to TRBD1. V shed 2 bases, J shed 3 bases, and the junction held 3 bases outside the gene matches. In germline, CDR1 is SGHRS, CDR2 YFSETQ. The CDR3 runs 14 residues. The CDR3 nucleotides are TGCGCCAGCAGCTTAACAGGGGGGGACACTGAAGCTTTCTTT. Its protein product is CASSLTGGDTEAFF. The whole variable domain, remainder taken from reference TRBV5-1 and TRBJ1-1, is KAGVTQTPRYLIKTRGQQVTLSCSPISGHRSVSWYQQTPGQGLQFLFEYFSETQRNKGNFPGRFSGRQFSNSRSEMNVSTLELGDSALYLCASSLTGGDTEAFFGQGTRLTVV.

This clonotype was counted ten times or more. CDR3 amino acids: CSGRQGYGYTF. For the CDR3, the DNA is TGCAGCGGTCGTCAGGGATATGGCTACACCTTC. The V and J genes are TRBV29-1 and TRBJ1-2, with a weak D call TRBD1 (5 bases). The germline gives CDR1 SQVTM, CDR2 ANQGSEA. The CDR3 has 11 amino acids. The ends were cut back, 7 bases at V and 5 bases at J, with 11 bases in the middle.